The present TCR beta chain was sequenced within a study of CD8 T cells in Susac syndrome. Study-level findings and limits: The authors acknowledged that the study's TCR sequencing and HLA analysis involved relatively few individuals.

Sequencing of TCR beta drew on CD8+ and CD4+ T cells from blood. FACS enriched CD8+ TEMRA cells, while bulk CD8+ and CD4+ were negatively isolated. As regards this clonotype: The target antigen is unknown.

The V gene's germline CDR1 is DFQATT and CDR2 SNEGSKA (reference sequence). The CDR3 runs to 17 residues. V gave up 4 bases and J gave up 0 bases; unmatched junction bases: 8. The authors reverse transcribed roughly 0.5 to 1 ug RNA with random hexamers. Across 54 Vbeta and 13 Jbeta, TCR beta CDR3 was amplified with immunoSEQ multiplex PCR. Each CDR3 protein is one row after TCRdb ran MiXCR on the immunoSEQ multiplex PCR reads. The table shows a few hundred thousand distinct CDR3 sequences, with approximately 91% occurring only once. The genes are TRBV20-1 and TRBJ2-3; 12 bases align to TRBD2. Sequenced sample: CD8+ T cells from PBMCs. The origin of this receptor is a human donor with multiple sclerosis. CDR3 sequence (DNA): TGCAGTGCTACTAGCGGGGGGGCGTTTGGAAGCACAGATACGCAGTATTTT. It yields the protein CSATSGGAFGSTDTQYF.